This TCR delta chain was recovered during a study of gamma-delta chains in newborns, infants, children. Sample share makes this clone medium-sized. Germline CDR1 is GEAIGNYY and CDR2 is EKD. The V gene end was trimmed by 0 bases and the J gene end by 0 bases; junction bases not matched to a gene: 10. The CDR3 spans 21 residues. TCRdb reapplied CATT to the reads. The sample lists nearly 8,500 delta-chain clones; approximately 1.5% were seen once. Input material: blood. This sequence joins TRDV2 and TRDJ3, with 10 bases fitting TRDD3. This clonotype was sampled from a child who was a newborn, infant or young child, either healthy, febrile or measles-vaccinated (not recorded which). The CDR3 sequence: CACDTAKGWGISSWDTRQMFF. DNA for the CDR3: TGTGCCTGTGACACCGCAAAGGGCTGGGGGATATCCTCCTGGGACACCCGACAGATGTTTTTC.